The sequence of this T cell receptor (beta chain) was determined in a study of shared clonotypes between healthy human individuals. This CDR3 region has 14 residues. Under the authors' procedure: In the immunoSEQ data, sequences were junction-only and lacked quality scores, so filtering differed. Profiling relied on immunoSEQ multiplex PCR, and the TCRdb table lists in-frame clones only, not all of them. Clone size and the V and J calls come from that table; the DNA yielded D and trimming. The sample has about 2.4 million clones, approximately 93% seen once; the top ten hold 0.36%. The J gene is TRBJ1-5, the V gene TRBV21-1; the D call in the table, TRBD1, was not verified against the DNA. TRBV21-1 has pseudogene status. This receptor was taken from a man between 18 and 35 years old in good health. Some clones in this sample may be carry-over from other donors' samples. Material for sequencing was naive CD4+ T cells from PBMCs. Subset denoted: CD45RA+ positively selected. The CDR3, as DNA: TGTGCCAGCACCCCCGGGACAGCATATCAGCCCCAGCATTTT. Its translation: CASTPGTAYQPQHF.